This T cell receptor beta chain was sequenced during a study of blood T cell repertoires in COVID-19. Study context: PBMCs, B-cell-depleted T cells, or T cells were the source of the cDNA or gDNA that made up the material.

The CDR3 spans 17 residues. J lost 5 bases, V lost 2 bases, and 9 bases had no gene match. CDR1 is SGHDT and CDR2 is YYEEEE in the germline V gene. The repertoire was sequenced with immunoSEQ multiplex PCR; TCRdb's copy has only in-frame clones and lacks some. Of more than 250,000 clones in the sample, approximately 86% were seen once. This clone occurred once. The sequence was collected from a woman in her thirties who had recovered from COVID-19. The chain combines TRBV5-6 with TRBJ1-3; the match to TRBD1 covers 11 bases. The specimen sequenced was peripheral blood. The CDR3 here is CASSLSLGTGGRNTIYF. In nucleotides, the CDR3 is TGTGCCAGCAGCTTATCTCTTGGGACAGGGGGTCGAAACACCATATATTTT.